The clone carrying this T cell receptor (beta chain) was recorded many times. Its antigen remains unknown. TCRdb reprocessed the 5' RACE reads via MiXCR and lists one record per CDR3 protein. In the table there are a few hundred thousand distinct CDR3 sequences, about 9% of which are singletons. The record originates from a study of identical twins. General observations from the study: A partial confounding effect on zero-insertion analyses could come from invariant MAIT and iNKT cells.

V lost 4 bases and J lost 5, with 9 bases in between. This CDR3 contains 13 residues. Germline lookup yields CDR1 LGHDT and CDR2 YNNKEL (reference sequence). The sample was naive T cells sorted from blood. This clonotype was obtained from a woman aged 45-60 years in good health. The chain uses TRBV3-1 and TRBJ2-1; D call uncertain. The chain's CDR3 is CASSRGRNNEQFF. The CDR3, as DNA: TGTGCCAGCAGCCGGGGAAGAAACAATGAGCAGTTCTTC.